This T cell receptor beta chain was captured in a study of CD8+ T cells in alopecia areata. Many counts were recorded for this clone. Treatment denoted: oral pan-JAK inhibitor, 5-10 mg twice daily. Trimming removed 0 bases from V and 1 base from J, with 9 bases in between. This CDR3 is built from 15 residues. Germline CDR1 is SGHTA and CDR2 is FQGTGA. In each case, RNA was isolated and then reverse transcribed into cDNA as the sequencing template. Assay: immunoSEQ multiplex PCR; the TCRdb copy retains only in-frame clones and omits some. In the table there are about 120,000 clones, 53% of which are singletons.

The sample was CD4+ T cells sorted from blood, taken at week 4, from a patient treated with tofacitinib. The chain has TRBV7-3 and TRBJ1-1; the D gene is possibly TRBD1 (5 bases). The sequence was obtained from a human donor with alopecia areata. The CDR3, as DNA: TGTGCCAGCAGCTTAACGGCAGGGAAGAACACTGAAGCTTTCTTT. Its translation: CASSLTAGKNTEAFF.